This T cell receptor beta chain was sequenced for a study of T cells in tumors after PD-1 blockade. About the study: Daily vismodegib 150 mg continued in a subset of anti-PD-1-treated patients. Findings and caveats of the study: After therapy, most expanded exhausted CD8+ clones were absent pre-treatment, suggesting clonal replacement.

Only in-frame clones appear in the TCRdb table, and some are missing; sequencing was by immunoSEQ multiplex PCR. The sample includes around 2,500 clones, about two thirds seen only once; the top ten take approximately 15%. This clone appeared a few times. Its antigen remains unidentified. Trimming shortened V by 2 bases and J by 5 bases, and 8 bases separated the two germline ends. CDR1 SGHDT and CDR2 YYEEEE come from the germline V gene. The CDR3 totals 12 residues. The sequence came from a human donor with basal cell carcinoma. The sequences come from tumor tissue, collected after anti-PD-1 treatment. The chain is built from TRBV5-6 and TRBJ2-7, with D hard to call. The CDR3 reads CASSLLLNEQYF. CDR3 nucleotides: TGTGCCAGCAGCTTACTCTTAAACGAGCAGTACTTC. Based on the CDR3 plus reference TRBV5-6 and TRBJ2-7, the full variable domain is DAGVTQSPTHLIKTRGQQVTLRCSPKSGHDTVSWYQQALGQGPQFIFQYYEEEERQRGNFPDRFSGHQFPNYSSELNVNALLLGDSALYLCASSLLLNEQYFGPGTRLTVT.